This TCR beta chain derives from a study of OX40 agonist ivuxolimab in advanced cancers. Some background on the complete study: Ivuxolimab, which targeted the costimulatory receptor OX40 (CD134), was an agonistic, fully human IgG2 monoclonal antibody. Intravenous ivuxolimab was administered to patients every 2 weeks at six dose levels: 0.01, 0.1, 0.3, 1.5, 3 and 10 mg/kg. Of the roughly 54 dose-escalation patients, hepatocellular carcinoma was present in about 19, melanoma in around 15, renal cell carcinoma in 9 and head and neck cancer in 9. The dose-escalation cohort was almost 85% male with a mean age of approximately 59 years, ranging from roughly 23 to 90. Prior anti-PD-1, anti-PD-L1 or anti-CTLA-4 therapy was permitted, and checkpoint inhibitors had been received by about 37% of dose-escalation patients. Three dose-escalation patients achieved partial responses, one with hepatocellular carcinoma and two with cutaneous melanoma. The point of sequencing TCRbeta in the periphery was to test whether ivuxolimab changed TCR sequence diversity and drove clonal T-cell expansion. The paper describes the monotherapy dose-escalation part (N of about 54 patients) of the phase I trial of ivuxolimab.

On the study overall, not on this receptor specifically: In the 0.1-3.0 mg/kg groups, partial responders had among the lowest normalized peripheral clonal expansion, particularly in CD8+ T cells. At doses from 0.1 to 3.0 mg/kg, clonal expansion was seen in both CD4+ and CD8+ blood T cells between baseline and week 6. Which antigens the clonally expanded peripheral T cells were specific for was not determined. Low levels of normalized T-cell clonal expansion were also seen in some patients who did not respond. After ivuxolimab, CD8+ T cells had more expanded clones than CD4+ T cells on average.

In the case of this clone: Its antigen specificity is not known. Within one base of it there is no much larger clone, and no base qualities were kept.

CDR1 and CDR2 are drawn from the germline V gene: SGHTA, FQGNSA. At the junction V is shortened by 4 bases and J by 2 bases, with 9 bases in between. There are 13 amino acids in the CDR3, from cysteine to phenylalanine inclusive. Only the CDR3 portion is preserved as DNA: 39 bases, with reading frame beginning at the first base. Patients with a history of autoimmune disease or receiving systemic immunosuppression were excluded from the trial. Peripheral blood for TCR sequencing was collected from all dose cohorts at baseline, on cycle 4 day 1, and on cycle 7 day 1. Samples came from an open-label, multicenter, first-in-human phase I dose-escalation trial of ivuxolimab. Adults with locally advanced or metastatic melanoma, renal cell, hepatocellular, or head and neck squamous cell carcinoma were enrolled in the trial. Before TCR sequencing, CD4+ T cells and CD8+ T cells were sorted from peripheral blood as separate populations.

For sequencing of the TCRbeta CDR3 region, genomic DNA was extracted from the sorted cells. The immunoSEQ Assay was used for sequencing of TCRbeta CDR3 regions. This immuneACCESS table, as held by TCRdb, lists in-frame sequences with V and J called but not all clones. Of the missing ones, under half trace to an unresolved V gene in checked studies; the others have no known cause. The sample table shows about 68,000 clones, and 80% to 90% are seen once. The top ten clones comprise 1.5% to 2% of the sample. The material sequenced was CD4+ or CD8+ T cells sorted from blood, taken in a trial of the OX40 agonist ivuxolimab. This receptor was identified in an adult with an advanced solid tumor such as melanoma, head and neck, liver or kidney cancer. The rearranged segments are TRBV7-2 and TRBJ2-7; the D gene is possibly TRBD2, with 5 bases matching. CDR3 sequence: CASSSSGTYEQYF. The sequenced DNA is TGTGCCAGCAGCTCCTCGGGGACCTACGAGCAGTACTTC.